This is a list of T cell receptor beta chains from one sample in a study of blood T cells in healthy people across ages. MiXCR was run by TCRdb on the 5' RACE reads, yielding one entry per CDR3 protein. The table has about 640,000 distinct CDR3 sequences, under 65% seen once. The material sequenced was blood. The receptors come from a man in his sixties in good health. CDR3s include the opening cysteine and the closing phenylalanine or tryptophan. The D gene is left open where the match is weak. A row's size may be missing; if present it is once, few, many or a size class.

cdr3_aa	cdr3_nt	v_call	clone_size	j_call	d_call
CASSLRTLYNEQFF	TGTGCCAGCAGCCTAAGGACTCTCTACAATGAGCAGTTCTTC	TRBV12-3/TRBV12-4	few	TRBJ2-1	NA
CASSQRTGGEETQYF	TGTGCCAGCAGCCAACGGACAGGGGGCGAAGAGACCCAGTACTTC	TRBV4-2	NA	TRBJ2-5	TRBD1
CASSLSIQGAHEQYF	TGTGCCAGCAGCCTTTCTATACAGGGCGCCCACGAGCAGTACTTC	TRBV7-2	NA	TRBJ2-7	NA
CSVEVQEDYEQYF	TGCAGCGTTGAGGTACAGGAAGACTACGAGCAGTACTTC	TRBV29-1	NA	TRBJ2-7	NA
CAISGDQETQFF	TGTGCCATCAGTGGCGACCAAGAGACCCAGTTCTTC	TRBV10-3	NA	TRBJ2-1	NA
CSAAGGVRNEQFF	TGCAGCGCAGCGGGGGGGGTTAGGAATGAGCAGTTCTTC	TRBV20-1	NA	TRBJ2-1	TRBD2
CSIGTVPPSHEQYF	TGCAGCATTGGGACTGTTCCCCCTTCCCACGAGCAGTACTTC	TRBV29-1	NA	TRBJ2-7	NA
CASSLAAGYTDTQYF	TGCGCCAGCAGCTTGGCCGCGGGGTACACAGATACGCAGTATTTT	TRBV5-1	NA	TRBJ2-3	NA
CASSLGDNNEQFF	TGCGCCAGCAGCTTGGGGGACAACAATGAGCAGTTCTTC	TRBV5-1	few	TRBJ2-1	NA
CASSLGLNSPLHF	TGTGCCAGCAGTCTCGGACTGAATTCACCCCTCCACTTT	TRBV12-3/TRBV12-4	few	TRBJ1-6	NA
CSARPGHSSSYEQYF	TGCAGTGCTAGGCCCGGACATTCGAGCTCCTACGAGCAGTACTTC	TRBV20-1	NA	TRBJ2-7	NA
CSVWDYSTDTQYF	TGCAGCGTGTGGGACTACAGCACAGATACGCAGTATTTT	TRBV29-1	once	TRBJ2-3	TRBD2
CASTQRGFYEQYF	TGTGCCAGCACCCAGAGGGGGTTCTACGAGCAGTACTTC	TRBV12-3/TRBV12-4	NA	TRBJ2-7	NA
CSVGQGVDYEQYF	TGCAGCGTCGGACAGGGGGTAGATTACGAGCAGTACTTC	TRBV29-1	NA	TRBJ2-7	TRBD1
CATSRDPSAGGYTF	TGTGCCACCAGCAGAGATCCCTCGGCTGGTGGCTACACCTTC	TRBV15	NA	TRBJ1-2	NA
CSAQSGLAGGSLQETQYF	TGCAGTGCCCAATCGGGACTAGCGGGAGGGAGTCTCCAAGAGACCCAGTACTTC	TRBV20-1	NA	TRBJ2-5	TRBD2
CASSLETGPNTGTQYF	TGTGCCAGCAGTTTGGAGACAGGGCCCAACACAGGTACGCAGTATTTT	TRBV27	NA	TRBJ2-3	TRBD1
CASSSSGGRVPYF	TGTGCCAGCAGCTCTAGCGGGGGCAGGGTTCCGTATTTT	TRBV28	NA	TRBJ2-3	TRBD2
CASSPPRIFGAAFEQYF	TGTGCCAGCAGCCCTCCCCGGATCTTCGGGGCGGCCTTCGAGCAGTACTTC	TRBV9	once	TRBJ2-7	NA
CAISVQGYEQYF	TGTGCCATCAGTGTACAGGGATACGAGCAGTACTTC	TRBV10-3	NA	TRBJ2-7	NA
CASSLEGAQQYF	TGTGCCAGCAGCTTGGAAGGGGCCCAGCAGTACTTC	TRBV5-4	NA	TRBJ2-7	NA
CASSGSGAPGLFF	TGTGCCAGCAGTGGGTCAGGAGCCCCGGGGCTGTTTTTT	TRBV2	few	TRBJ2-2	NA
CASSQVFPSAEQYF	TGTGCCAGCAGCCAAGTCTTCCCCTCTGCCGAGCAGTACTTC	TRBV4-2	NA	TRBJ2-7	NA
CSASAGTGTDTQYF	TGCAGTGCGTCAGCGGGGACTGGCACAGATACGCAGTATTTT	TRBV20-1	NA	TRBJ2-3	TRBD2
CASSLDAGGWCEQYF	TGCGCCAGCAGCTTGGACGCGGGGGGATGGTGCGAGCAGTACTTC	TRBV5-1	few	TRBJ2-7	TRBD2
CASKQGIHTDTQYF	TGTGCCAGCAAACAGGGGATCCACACAGATACGCAGTATTTT	TRBV7-2	NA	TRBJ2-3	TRBD1
CASSPHRVYGYTF	TGTGCCAGCAGTCCTCACAGGGTCTACGGCTACACCTTC	TRBV27	NA	TRBJ1-2	NA
CASSPGTAPFNSPLHF	TGTGCCAGCAGCCCGGGGACAGCGCCGTTTAATTCACCCCTCCACTTT	TRBV11-2	NA	TRBJ1-6	TRBD1
CASKPGTSGVDTQYF	TGTGCCAGCAAACCCGGGACCAGCGGGGTCGATACGCAGTATTTT	TRBV3-1	NA	TRBJ2-3	TRBD2
CASSPPAGRANTGELFF	TGTGCCAGCAGCCCCCCCGCTGGACGGGCGAACACCGGGGAGCTGTTTTTT	TRBV4-2	NA	TRBJ2-2	NA
CASSSRTGGIGYTF	TGTGCCAGCAGTTCCCGGACAGGGGGGATCGGCTACACCTTC	TRBV12-3/TRBV12-4	NA	TRBJ1-2	TRBD1
CASSERGAGYNVQFF	TGTGCCAGCAGTGAACGGGGGGCGGGGTACAATGTGCAGTTCTTC	TRBV2	NA	TRBJ2-1	NA
CASSRQGGIQETQYF	TGCGCCAGCAGCAGACAGGGGGGCATCCAAGAGACCCAGTACTTC	TRBV5-1	NA	TRBJ2-5	TRBD1
CASSQVGTQPQHF	TGTGCCAGCAGCCAAGTTGGCACTCAGCCCCAGCATTTT	TRBV3-1	NA	TRBJ1-5	NA
CASSQRDFTDTQYF	TGTGCCAGCAGCCAACGAGATTTCACAGATACGCAGTATTTT	TRBV3-1	few	TRBJ2-3	NA
CASSLAPHSGEQYF	TGTGCCAGCAGCTTAGCCCCACACAGTGGGGAGCAGTACTTC	TRBV7-6	once	TRBJ2-7	NA
CATTTLGDIQYF	TGTGCCACTACCACCCTAGGGGACATTCAGTACTTC	TRBV15	NA	TRBJ2-4	NA
CASRRGTTGELFF	TGTGCCAGCAGGAGGGGTACCACCGGGGAGCTGTTTTTT	TRBV6-5	NA	TRBJ2-2	NA
CASSSSIMNTEAFF	TGTGCCAGCAGCTCATCCATCATGAACACTGAAGCTTTCTTT	TRBV12-3/TRBV12-4	NA	TRBJ1-1	NA
CASALGFQLKDEQFF	TGTGCCAGCGCGCTGGGGTTCCAATTAAAGGATGAGCAGTTCTTC	TRBV27	few	TRBJ2-1	NA
CATSAGVGDTQYF	TGTGCCACATCAGCGGGGGTGGGAGATACGCAGTATTTT	TRBV10-3	NA	TRBJ2-3	TRBD2
CASSNKKRLAGALSYEQYF	TGTGCCAGCAGCAATAAGAAGCGACTAGCGGGGGCCTTGTCCTACGAGCAGTACTTC	TRBV21-1	NA	TRBJ2-7	NA
CSASPGDIAKNIQYF	TGTAGCGCTTCCCCCGGAGACATAGCCAAAAACATTCAGTACTTC	TRBV29-1	NA	TRBJ2-4	NA
CASSVGGLAGGYEQYF	TGTGCCAGCAGCGTAGGAGGACTAGCGGGGGGCTACGAGCAGTACTTC	TRBV9	NA	TRBJ2-7	TRBD2
CASSDPGQGDYGYTF	TGTGCCAGCAGCGATCCGGGACAGGGGGACTATGGCTACACCTTC	TRBV12-3/TRBV12-4	NA	TRBJ1-2	TRBD1
CSVTRGGAGYNEQFF	TGCAGCGTTACTAGAGGCGGGGCCGGCTACAATGAGCAGTTCTTC	TRBV29-1	NA	TRBJ2-1	NA
CSASSGASSYEQYF	TGCAGTGCCTCTAGCGGGGCGAGCTCCTACGAGCAGTACTTC	TRBV20-1	NA	TRBJ2-7	TRBD2
CAISVRGPGDEQFF	TGTGCCATCAGTGTGCGGGGGCCAGGGGATGAGCAGTTCTTC	TRBV10-3	few	TRBJ2-1	NA
CASSPTGNPYEQYF	TGTGCCAGCTCACCGACAGGGAATCCCTACGAGCAGTACTTC	TRBV18	many	TRBJ2-7	TRBD1
CASSLITGGANVLTF	TGTGCCAGCAGCTTAATAACGGGTGGGGCCAACGTCCTGACTTTC	TRBV7-9	NA	TRBJ2-6	NA
CASSVSGAGAYNEQFF	TGTGCCAGCAGCGTTAGCGGGGCCGGAGCTTACAATGAGCAGTTCTTC	TRBV7-2	NA	TRBJ2-1	TRBD2
CASSFGIVSGATDTQYF	TGTGCCAGCAGTTTCGGGATCGTTAGCGGGGCGACAGATACGCAGTATTTT	TRBV6-5	NA	TRBJ2-3	TRBD2
CSLYRGDEQFF	TGCAGCCTTTACCGGGGGGATGAGCAGTTCTTC	TRBV29-1	NA	TRBJ2-1	TRBD2
CASAGNSNQPQHF	TGTGCCAGCGCGGGGAACAGTAATCAGCCCCAGCATTTT	TRBV6-1	NA	TRBJ1-5	NA